These 9 T cell receptor beta chains were sequenced from one sample in a study of control samples from healthy donors and cancer patients. Data came from immunoSEQ multiplex PCR; TCRdb stores just in-frame clones and leaves some out. The table has 100,000 to 150,000 clones, roughly 94% seen once; the top ten hold approximately 4%. The sequenced sample consisted of blood. These TCRs come from a man aged 30-40 years in good health.

This clone occurred once. The V and J genes are TRBV6-2 or TRBV6-3 and TRBJ2-1; D uncertain. V lost 2 bases and J 9 bases, leaving 14 bases between the germline ends. The CDR3 is 14 residues long. Germline CDR1 MNHEY, CDR2 SVGEGT. The CDR3 sequence is CASSYLGLRREQFF. The CDR3 DNA is TGTGCCAGCAGTTACCTGGGCCTCCGGCGTGAGCAGTTCTTC.

V is TRBV27 and J is TRBJ1-2; 8 nucleotides align to TRBD1. The length of the CDR3 is 12 residues. CDR1 is MNHEY and CDR2 is SMNVEV in the germline V gene (reference sequence). With 4 bases clipped from V and 6 bases from J, the junction kept 1 base outside the gene matches. CDR3 sequence reads: CASSSGGDGYTF. The CDR3 region has the DNA TGTGCCAGCAGTTCAGGGGGCGATGGCTACACCTTC.

The chain recombines TRBV15 with TRBJ1-2; D ambiguous. CDR3 size: 18 residues. V lost 3 bases and J lost 7, with 27 bases in between. The germline V gene has CDR1 LNHNV and CDR2 YYDKDF (reference sequence). The CDR3 region has the DNA TGTGCCACCAGCAGTCCGATTAGATACGGAATCAGAGAGGGTGGCTACACCTTC. The encoded protein is CATSSPIRYGIREGGYTF.

This chain connects TRBV7-2 to TRBJ1-1; possible D gene TRBD1, 6 bases. V lost 5 bases to trimming and J lost 0 bases, with 7 bases between them. Germline V gene sequence: CDR1 SGHTA, CDR2 FQGNSA. The CDR3 extends over 13 amino acids. CDR3 sequence: CASSRDMNTEAFF. CDR3 nucleotides: TGTGCCAGCAGCCGGGACATGAACACTGAAGCTTTCTTT.

V gene TRBV6-2 or TRBV6-3 combines with J gene TRBJ2-1, with TRBD1 as a possible D gene (6 bases). Germline V CDR1 and CDR2: MNHEY, SVGEGT. The CDR3 is 17 amino acids. Trimming pared 0 bases from V and 2 bases from J, leaving 14 bases between. The CDR3 nucleotides are TGTGCCAGCAGTTACTCTCGTGAGGGGACAACCTACAATGAGCAGTTCTTC. The encoded protein is CASSYSREGTTYNEQFF.

The chain links TRBV27 to TRBJ1-6, with 7 bases that match TRBD1. The germline V gene has CDR1 MNHEY and CDR2 SMNVEV (reference sequence). Trimming cost V 5 bases and J 7 bases; bases outside gene matches: 8. This CDR3 region has 15 residues. The CDR3 is CASSLGQAWNSPLHF. CDR3 DNA: TGTGCCAGCAGTCTCGGACAGGCATGGAATTCACCCCTCCACTTT.

The rearrangement joins TRBV7-2 to TRBJ1-1; the D gene is possibly TRBD1 (5 bases). CDR1 and CDR2 (germline): SGHTA, FQGNSA. The CDR3 runs 13 residues. V was shortened by 5 bases and J by 1 base, with 8 bases between the two germline ends. CDR3 coding DNA: TGTGCCAGCAGCCCCAGGGAGAACACTGAAGCTTTCTTT. Its translation is CASSPRENTEAFF.

This sequence joins TRBV6-5 and TRBJ1-1; a possible D gene is TRBD1 (5 bases). Looked up from germline, CDR1 is MNHEY and CDR2 is SVGAGI. The CDR3 is 13 residues long. V was trimmed by 2 bases and J by 4 bases, leaving 8 bases between them. The CDR3, as DNA: TGTGCCAGCAGTTACGAGGGGCGCACTGAAGCTTTCTTT. Translating it yields CASSYEGRTEAFF.

This clone appeared a few times. V and J are TRBV19 and TRBJ1-5; D is unclear. The germline CDR1 and CDR2 sequences are LNHDA and SQIVND (reference sequence). V was clipped by 5 bases and J by 2 bases, with 13 bases between them. There are 15 residues in the CDR3. DNA for the CDR3: TGTGCCAGTAGTCAGAGGGAGGGTGGCAATCAGCCCCAGCATTTT. Protein product: CASSQREGGNQPQHF.